These 28 T cell receptor beta chains were sequenced from one sample in a study of T cell repertoires in cytomegalovirus infection. The antigens for these receptors are not known. One entry per CDR3 protein, called by TCRdb with MiXCR from the reads. The sample shows hundreds of thousands of distinct CDR3 sequences, about 31% of them seen only once. The input for sequencing was cultured CD8+ T cells from PBMCs, taken from culture after CMV antigen stimulation. The receptors originated from a human donor in good health (CMV status not recorded). Some clones in this sample may be carry-over from other donors' samples.

The CDR3 coding sequence is TGCGCCAGCAGCGATTTAGCCACAGGGACTTCAGTGGGCGAGCAGTACTTC. Its translation is CASSDLATGTSVGEQYF. The chain links TRBV4-3 to TRBJ2-7; D might be TRBD1 or TRBD2, each matching 6 bases. From germline, CDR1 is LGHNA and CDR2 YSLEER. Trimming took 5 bases from V and 6 from J, leaving 26 bases between them. The CDR3 length is 17 residues.

The CDR3 DNA reads as TGTGCCAGCAGCGTAGAGGTACACACAAACGACTATGGCTACACCTTC. It yields the protein CASSVEVHTNDYGYTF. The chain uses TRBV9 and TRBJ1-2; D ambiguous. The length of the CDR3 is 16 residues. Trimming left V 0 bases short and J 3 bases short, with 15 bases between. Germline values: CDR1 SGDLS, CDR2 YYNGEE.

This clonotype was counted only a few times. CDR3 nucleotides: TGCGCCAGCAGCCATCGTCTTTTGATCTCCTACGAGCAGTACGTC. Amino acids: CASSHRLLISYEQYV. The rearrangement joins TRBV4-3 to TRBJ2-7; D is unresolved. Per germline, CDR1 LGHNA and CDR2 YSLEER. This CDR3 comprises 15 residues. V dropped 3 bases and J dropped 0 bases, with 12 bases sitting between them.

This clonotype was counted at least ten times. The V and J genes are TRBV7-9 and TRBJ2-1; D tentatively fits TRBD1 or TRBD2 (6 bases each). CDR1 and CDR2 (germline): SEHNR, FQNEAQ (reference sequence). The CDR3 is 15 residues long. Deletions cut 6 bases from V and 8 bases from J, with 20 bases between. As DNA, the CDR3 is TGTGCCAGCAGATATCAGTCCGGGGGCGCGGATGAGCAGTTCTTC. It codes for CASRYQSGGADEQFF.

This clonotype was counted between two and nine times. This chain uses TRBV6-1 with TRBJ2-7, with 7 bases lining up with TRBD2. There are 18 residues in the CDR3. Germline V gene data show CDR1 as MNHNS and CDR2 as SASEGT. The trim removed 2 bases at V and 2 bases at J, leaving 15 bases unmatched. CDR3 residues: CASSEIGSGRTTAYEQYF. The CDR3 bases are TGTGCCAGCAGTGAAATCGGTAGCGGGCGGACTACGGCCTACGAGCAGTACTTC.

The genes are TRBV3-1 and TRBJ2-3, with D possibly called TRBD1 or TRBD2 (5 bases each). Trimming pared 5 bases from V and 6 bases from J, leaving 18 bases between. Germline CDR1 reads LGHDT; CDR2 reads YNNKEL (reference sequence). CDR3 length: 15 amino acids. The CDR3 spells CASSFLASGSDTQYF. The CDR3 nucleotides are TGTGCCAGCAGCTTCCTGGCGTCAGGGAGCGATACGCAGTATTTT.

The chain employs TRBV7-6 and TRBJ2-2; 9 nucleotides line up with TRBD1. CDR3 length: 16 residues. V gave up 6 bases and J gave up 4 bases; unmatched junction bases: 9. CDR1 and CDR2 from the germline V gene are SGHVS and FNYEAQ. This CDR3 reads CASRSPGQGSTGELFF. In DNA, the CDR3 is TGTGCCAGCAGATCGCCGGGACAGGGATCCACCGGGGAGCTGTTTTTT.

The chain carries TRBV27 and TRBJ2-1; D possibly corresponds to TRBD2 (7 bases). Germline CDR1 and CDR2: MNHEY and SMNVEV (reference sequence). CDR3 length: 18 amino acids. The V and J ends lost 3 bases and 4 bases respectively, with 22 bases between them. The CDR3 DNA sequence: TGTGCCAGCAGTTTTATGTGGGGGGCTAGCGGCCTGTACAATGAGCAGTTCTTC. Its translation: CASSFMWGASGLYNEQFF.

This clonotype came up a few times. The chain combines TRBV10-3 with TRBJ2-1; 13 bases line up with TRBD2. There are 16 residues in the CDR3. Germline CDR1 reads ENHRY; CDR2 reads SYGVKD. J was trimmed by 5 bases and V by 7 bases; bases with no gene match: 8. The CDR3 protein is CAINPTSGGRNNEQFF. The DNA for the CDR3 is TGTGCCATCAACCCGACTAGCGGGGGGCGAAACAATGAGCAGTTCTTC.

The chain links TRBV7-6 to TRBJ1-1; 10 bases align to TRBD1. After removal of 5 bases from V and 3 bases from J, the junction contained 6 bases not matched to a gene. The CDR3 extends over 15 amino acids. CDR1 SGHVS and CDR2 FNYEAQ come from the germline V gene. DNA of the CDR3: TGTGCCAGCAGCGACCCGGGACAGGGGTACACTGAAGCTTTCTTT. Residues: CASSDPGQGYTEAFF.

The sample holds many counts of this clonotype. The genes are TRBV7-8 and TRBJ2-3; D might be TRBD1 or TRBD2, each matching 6 bases. The CDR3 extends over 18 amino acids. Trimming stripped 10 bases from V and 4 bases from J, with 30 bases between. Germline V gene data show CDR1 as SGHVS and CDR2 as FQNEAQ. CDR3 nucleotide sequence: TGTGCCACTCGCGGGGCCAAGGGGGTACTAGTTTCCCCAGATACGCAGTATTTT. Its protein product is CATRGAKGVLVSPDTQYF.

The CDR3 spells CASTPDSGGAGETQYF. CDR3 coding DNA: TGTGCCAGCACCCCCGACAGCGGGGGGGCCGGAGAGACCCAGTACTTC. The rearrangement joins TRBV2 to TRBJ2-5; 10 bases are shared with TRBD2. Germline CDR1 and CDR2: SNHLY and FYNNEI. The length of the CDR3 is 16 residues. The V and J ends lost 7 bases and 4 bases, in that order; junction bases with no gene match: 12.

The chain joins TRBV12-3 or TRBV12-4 to TRBJ1-2; maybe TRBD1 (6 bases). Trimming shortened V by 1 base and J by 4 bases, and 13 bases separated the two germline ends. This CDR3 has 15 amino acids. The CDR3 region is CASSLVIRGRYGYTF. In nucleotides, the CDR3 is TGTGCCAGCAGTTTAGTTATCAGGGGACGCTATGGCTACACCTTC.

The chain carries TRBV15 and TRBJ1-1; maybe TRBD1 (6 bases). V gave up 7 bases and J gave up 1 base, with 13 bases separating them. CDR3 size: 14 residues. Looked up from germline, CDR1 is LNHNV and CDR2 is YYDKDF (reference sequence). The CDR3 reads CATTLDRTNTEAFF. The CDR3, as DNA: TGTGCCACCACCCTGGACAGAACGAACACTGAAGCTTTCTTT.

Details on this clonotype: One end of the junction fails to match germline, which may point to a read error. The chain recombines TRBV7-7 with TRBJ2-7; a weak D match, TRBD1 (6 bases). The germline V gene has CDR1 SSHAT and CDR2 FNYEAQ (reference sequence). This CDR3 contains 14 residues. The CDR3 DNA reads as TGTGCTAGCAGCTTGACAGGTGGTCTACACGAGCAGTACTTC. Translating it yields CASSLTGGLHEQYF.

J is TRBJ2-2 and V is TRBV27, with D perhaps TRBD2 (5 bases). The V end was cut by 7 bases, the J end by 5 bases, with 14 bases between. The length of the CDR3 is 14 residues. Germline CDR1 MNHEY, CDR2 SMNVEV (reference sequence). In DNA form, the CDR3 reads TGTGCCAGCACCTTCAGTACGGGGACCGGGGAGCTGTTTTTT. Translated: CASTFSTGTGELFF.

The CDR3 region is CATASTNMNTEAFF. The CDR3, as DNA: TGTGCCACTGCTAGCACCAACATGAACACTGAAGCTTTCTTT. This chain joins TRBV7-6 and TRBJ1-1; no firm D call. CDR1 and CDR2 from the germline V gene are SGHVS and FNYEAQ. This CDR3 is built from 14 residues. V was shortened by 10 bases and J by 0 bases, with 15 bases between the two germline ends.

This clonotype came up a few times. V usage is TRBV14 and J usage is TRBJ2-7; D is undetermined. V lost 0 bases and J lost 4, with 4 bases in between. The CDR3 spans 12 residues. The germline V gene has CDR1 SGHDN and CDR2 FVKESK. The CDR3 spells CASSQDGYEQYV. The CDR3 DNA is TGTGCCAGCAGCCAAGACGGTTACGAGCAGTACGTC.

The chain is built from TRBV28 and TRBJ2-1, with 8 bases matching TRBD1. In germline, CDR1 is MDHEN, CDR2 SYDVKM. V gave up 1 base and J gave up 4 bases; unmatched junction bases: 3. This CDR3 is built from 15 residues. Here the CDR3 DNA reads TGTGCCAGCAGTTTATACAGGGGGGAATACAATGAGCAGTTCTTC. It codes for CASSLYRGEYNEQFF.

A note on this clonotype: A much larger clone lies one base from this, so it may be a read error. This chain uses TRBV7-6 with TRBJ1-5, with D possibly TRBD1 on 5 matching bases. The germline V gene has CDR1 SGHVS and CDR2 FNYEAQ. This CDR3 has 17 amino acids. The chain's CDR3 is CASSGSLGTKGDQSQHF. CDR3 in DNA: TGTGCCAGCAGCGGATCCCTTGGGACGAAAGGGGATCAGTCCCAGCATTTT.

In this sample, this clonotype turned up a few times. The chain links TRBV3-1 to TRBJ2-5; 10 bases fit TRBD2. V lost 2 bases and J lost 6; bases outside the gene matches: 12. This CDR3 is 17 amino acids long. CDR1 is LGHDT, CDR2 YNNKEL, per germline (reference sequence). In DNA form, the CDR3 reads TGTGCCAGCAGCCAACGCTTATCAGCGGGGGGGCCGAAGACCCAGTACTTC. Encoded protein: CASSQRLSAGGPKTQYF.

CDR3 protein: CASSPLWSPNTEAFF. In DNA form, the CDR3 reads TGTGCCAGCAGTCCTCTATGGTCCCCGAACACTGAAGCTTTCTTT. The rearrangement joins TRBV14 to TRBJ1-1; D gene uncertain. Germline CDR1 reads SGHDN; CDR2 reads FVKESK. This CDR3 has 15 residues. V was pared by 6 bases and J by 1 base, with 15 bases between.

This clonotype was detected only a few times. J is TRBJ2-2 and V is TRBV6-2 or TRBV6-3; D is perhaps TRBD1 (5 bases). This CDR3 has 14 amino acids. CDR1 is MNHEY and CDR2 is SVGEGT in the germline V gene. V was shortened by 7 bases and J by 10 bases, with 19 bases between the two germline ends. CDR3 coding DNA: TGTGCCAGCATCACACCCGGACACACTGAGGAGCTGTTTTTT. The encoded protein is CASITPGHTEELFF.

This CDR3 reads CSARDPLAGGSSYNEQFF. CDR3 DNA: TGCAGTGCTAGAGATCCACTAGCGGGGGGGAGCTCCTACAATGAGCAGTTCTTC. V and J are TRBV20-1 and TRBJ2-1; 13 bases align to TRBD2. The CDR3 loop spans 18 amino acids. Germline V gene sequence: CDR1 DFQATT, CDR2 SNEGSKA (reference sequence). The V gene end was trimmed by 0 bases and the J gene end by 0 bases; junction bases not matched to a gene: 5.

This clonotype was seen more than once but under ten times. This rearrangement joins TRBV27 to TRBJ2-1; 11 bases line up with TRBD2. V trimming: 6 bases; J trimming: 7 bases; junction bases outside the gene matches: 5. This CDR3 contains 14 residues. The germline gives CDR1 MNHEY, CDR2 SMNVEV (reference sequence). Here the CDR3 reads CASRLTSGKNEQFF. In DNA, the CDR3 is TGTGCCAGCAGGCTGACTAGCGGGAAAAATGAGCAGTTCTTC.

A few counts support this clonotype. CDR3 sequence reads: CASSRGQLHKGAFDEQYF. For the CDR3, the DNA is TGTGCCAGCAGCCGGGGACAGCTTCATAAGGGAGCATTCGACGAGCAGTACTTC. This sequence joins TRBV6-2 or TRBV6-3 and TRBJ2-7; 7 bases agree with TRBD1. V gave up 6 bases and J gave up 5 bases; unmatched junction bases: 22. CDR1 and CDR2 from the germline V gene are MNHEY and SVGEGT. The CDR3 extends over 18 amino acids.

This rearrangement joins TRBV12-3 or TRBV12-4 to TRBJ2-3; possible D gene TRBD2, 5 bases. The V end lost 4 bases, the J end lost 0 bases, and 17 bases lay between the germline ends. The CDR3 length is 17 residues. The CDR3 loop is CASSSRKSGTSTDTQYF. CDR3 DNA sequence: TGTGCCAGCAGTTCACGAAAAAGCGGAACTAGCACAGATACGCAGTATTTT.

The V and J genes are TRBV19 and TRBJ2-3; a weak D match, TRBD2 (6 bases). Germline CDR1 and CDR2: LNHDA and SQIVND (reference sequence). Trimming took 10 bases from V and 0 from J, leaving 14 bases between them. The CDR3 loop spans 14 amino acids. The CDR3 reads CATHGGASTDTQYF. The DNA of the CDR3 is TGTGCCACCCATGGCGGGGCCAGCACAGATACGCAGTATTTT.